This TCR beta chain was documented in a study of B cell selection in AIRE deficiency. TCRdb's table, derived via immunoSEQ multiplex PCR, lists solely in-frame clones and lacks some. Altogether about 26,000 clones are present, about 90% being singletons, with the ten largest covering 1.1%. Regulatory T cells were sorted as CD4+CD25hiCD127low/negative cells. Points on this clone: As yet, its antigen is unknown.

The CDR3 is 14 amino acids. The V end lost 5 bases, the J end lost 7 bases, and 15 bases lay between the germline ends. Germline V lookup: CDR1 KGHSH, CDR2 LQKENI. Study outcomes and limitations: About 29% of healthy-shared Treg sequences were found among patient Tconv cells. Of fewer than 4,500 shared Treg TCRbeta sequences, roughly 32% were healthy-donor-only and over 9% patient-only.

The sequence was obtained from a human donor in good health. The chain carries TRBV18 and TRBJ1-5; unclear D gene. The sequencing input was CD4+CD25+ Tregs sorted from PBMCs. The CDR3 DNA reads as TGTGCCAGCTCAAAGAACGGCCCAACCCAGCCCCAGCATTTT. Its protein is CASSKNGPTQPQHF.